The 20 T cell receptor beta chains in this list originate from one sample, sequenced in a study of T-cell reconstitution after alpha-beta-depleted transplantation in children. Study-level points and caveats: T-cell numbers and diversity one year post-transplant derived largely from freshly generated T cells.

Their antigen targets remain unknown. Library preparation (for TCRbeta) was performed with unique molecular identifiers. TCRdb reprocessed the PCR reads with MiXCR, giving one entry per CDR3 protein. The data show fewer than 350,000 distinct CDR3 sequences, about 7.3% seen once. The sequencing used peripheral blood, collected 360 days after TCRalphabeta/CD19-depleted stem cell transplant. These receptors were obtained from a female patient aged 2-9 years who had a stem cell transplant for Fanconi anemia, so the T cells may come from the graft donor.

V and J are TRBV20-1 and TRBJ1-2; 9 bases match TRBD1. CDR3 length: 14 amino acids. Trimming at V came to 7 bases and at J to 8 bases, leaving 14 bases not matched to a gene. Germline CDR1 reads DFQATT; CDR2 reads SNEGSKA (reference sequence). The CDR3 bases are TGCAGTGTTCACCGGGACAGGGATTTGTGGGGCTACACCTTC. Translated: CSVHRDRDLWGYTF.

In its sample, this clonotype was seen many times. The CDR3 nucleotides read TGTGCCAGCAGCCAACAGAGCTCCTACAATGAGCAGTTCTTC. Its translation: CASSQQSSYNEQFF. This chain uses TRBV9 with TRBJ2-1; D gene uncertain. The CDR3 consists of 14 residues. V was cut by 4 bases and J by 0 bases, with 8 bases left in between. Germline V gene sequence: CDR1 SGDLS, CDR2 YYNGEE.

CDR3 nucleotide sequence: TGCGCCAGCAGCCGGATCTGGGGGCTAGCGGGGGAGGGTACCGGGGAGCTGTTTTTT. This translates into CASSRIWGLAGEGTGELFF. This chain uses TRBV4-3 with TRBJ2-2; TRBD2 matches at 10 bases. Germline assignment: CDR1 LGHNA and CDR2 YSLEER. This CDR3 region has 19 residues. The ends lost 4 bases at V and 5 bases at J; junction bases unmatched: 16.

As to this clonotype: This sequence may be a read error, since a much larger clone differs from it by one base. The rearrangement uses TRBV29-1 and TRBJ1-1; D call uncertain. The V end lost 0 bases, the J end lost 5 bases, and 10 bases lay between the germline ends. CDR1 is SQVTM and CDR2 is ANQGSEA in the germline V gene. CDR3 length: 13 amino acids. In DNA form, the CDR3 reads TGCAGCGTTGAAGAAGAGTTATCGACTGAAGCTTTCTTT. Protein sequence: CSVEEELSTEAFF.

This clonotype came up many times. V gene TRBV4-1 combines with J gene TRBJ2-7; 7 bases agree with TRBD1. The V gene end was trimmed by 3 bases and the J gene end by 5 bases; junction bases not matched to a gene: 7. The length of the CDR3 is 14 residues. Per germline, CDR1 MGHRA and CDR2 YSYEKL. The CDR3 here is CASSQILTGDEQYF. The CDR3, as DNA: TGCGCCAGCAGCCAGATCCTCACAGGGGACGAGCAGTACTTC.

The genes are TRBV5-1 and TRBJ2-2, with a possible D match to TRBD1 (5 bases). Germline V lookup: CDR1 SGHRS, CDR2 YFSETQ. There are 15 residues in the CDR3. V shed 0 bases and J shed 5 bases, with 11 bases lying between them. The CDR3 reads CASSLGRVATGELFF. As DNA, the CDR3 is TGCGCCAGCAGCTTGGGCAGGGTGGCTACCGGGGAGCTGTTTTTT.

This clonotype was found many times. J is TRBJ2-2 and V is TRBV21-1; the table's D call TRBD1 went unverified against the DNA. TRBV21-1 is given as a pseudogene. The CDR3 loop spans 18 amino acids. The CDR3, as DNA: TGTGCCAGCAGCAAAGAGAGGGGTCCGGAATGGAACACCGGGGAGCTGTTTTTT. It translates to CASSKERGPEWNTGELFF.

This clonotype was seen many times. DNA of the CDR3: TGCAGCGTTGAAGGGCGGCCGCGGCAAGGGTATGGCTACACCTTC. Translation gives CSVEGRPRQGYGYTF. The V gene is TRBV29-1, the J gene TRBJ1-2; D call uncertain. CDR3 length: 15 amino acids. Germline V gene data show CDR1 as SQVTM and CDR2 as ANQGSEA. V was pared by 1 base and J by 5 bases, with 17 bases between.

This clonotype has more than one count but fewer than ten. CDR3 bases: TGTGCCAGCAGTCGGGGGGGGGAGCAAATATACGAGCAGTACTTC. Its translation: CASSRGGEQIYEQYF. The chain uses TRBV11-2 and TRBJ2-7; TRBD2 agrees at 8 bases. Germline CDR1 is SGHAT and CDR2 is FQNNGV. V lost 6 bases and J lost 4; bases outside the gene matches: 11. The CDR3 length is 15 residues.

The sample holds many counts of this clonotype. The chain carries TRBV4-2 and TRBJ2-1, with 15 bases lining up with TRBD2. The CDR3 extends over 14 amino acids. With V trimmed by 1 base and J by 15 bases, 4 bases remained unmatched. Per the germline V gene, CDR1 is LGHNA and CDR2 is YNFKEQ. The CDR3 sequence is CASSQAGLAGGMFF. Written as DNA, the CDR3 is TGTGCCAGCAGCCAAGCGGGACTAGCGGGGGGAATGTTCTTC.

V and J are TRBV2 and TRBJ2-1; D perhaps matches TRBD1 (8 bases). The CDR3 is made up of 16 amino acids. V gave up 4 bases and J gave up 8 bases, with 21 bases separating them. Germline loops: CDR1 SNHLY, CDR2 FYNNEI. The CDR3 protein is CASSVDWTGTNYEQFF. CDR3 nucleotide sequence: TGTGCCAGCAGTGTCGACTGGACAGGGACTAATTATGAGCAGTTCTTC. Drawing the rest from reference TRBV2 and TRBJ2-1, the complete variable domain is EPEVTQTPSHQVTQMGQEVILRCVPISNHLYFYWYRQILGQKVEFLVSFYNNEISEKSEIFDDQFSVERPDGSNFTLKIRSTKLEDSAMYFCASSVDWTGTNYEQFFGPGTRLTVL.

In this sample, this clonotype turned up a few times. V and J are TRBV29-1 and TRBJ1-1; D is uncertain. The CDR3 spans 10 residues. The germline CDR1 and CDR2 sequences are SQVTM and ANQGSEA. CDR3 DNA: TGCAGTCATCGTCACACTGAAGCTTTCTTT. The encoded protein is CSHRHTEAFF. Complete variable domain (other parts from reference TRBV29-1 and TRBJ1-1): SAVISQKPSRDICQRGTSLTIQCQVDSQVTMMFWYRQQPGQSLTLIATANQGSEATYESGFVIDKFPISRPNLTFSTLTVSNMSPEDSSIYLCSHRHTEAFFGQGTRLTVV.

The table lists this clonotype with a few counts. The V gene is TRBV25-1, the J gene TRBJ1-1, with TRBD1 identical over 7 bases. V was pared by 2 bases and J by 11 bases, with 14 bases of the junction left unmatched. The CDR3 sequence is 15 residues long. The germline gives CDR1 MGHDK, CDR2 SYGVNS. The CDR3 loop is CASSELLDPTGRAFF. CDR3 nucleotide sequence: TGTGCCAGCAGTGAACTTCTGGACCCGACAGGGAGGGCTTTCTTT. The full variable domain, in which reference TRBV25-1 and TRBJ1-1 provide the parts outside the CDR3, is EADIYQTPRYLVIGTGKKITLECSQTMGHDKMYWYQQDPGMELHLIHYSYGVNSTEKGDLSSESTVSRIRTEHFPLTLESARPSHTSQYLCASSELLDPTGRAFFGQGTRLTVV.

This clonotype came up many times. The CDR3 DNA sequence: TGTGCCAGCAGTGATCTCGGGGTCTCTGGGGCCAACGTCCTGACTTTC. It translates to CASSDLGVSGANVLTF. The V gene is TRBV2, the J gene TRBJ2-6; possibly TRBD2 for D (5 bases). Germline CDR1 reads SNHLY; CDR2 reads FYNNEI. V was clipped by 3 bases and J by 0 bases, with 9 bases between them. The CDR3 spans 16 residues.

Comment on this clonotype: This clone may be a read error of a much larger clone one base away. The DNA of the CDR3 is TGCGCCAGCAGCTTGGGGGGCAGGGGACCGATCACCGGGGAGCTGGTTTTT. It translates to CASSLGGRGPITGELVF. V usage is TRBV5-1 and J usage is TRBJ2-2; D might be TRBD1 (6 bases). There are 17 residues in the CDR3. Germline CDR1 SGHRS, CDR2 YFSETQ.

The rearrangement links TRBV4-1 to TRBJ2-3, with D tentatively TRBD2 (5 bases). Looked up from germline, CDR1 is MGHRA and CDR2 is YSYEKL. The CDR3 loop spans 15 amino acids. Trimming took off 4 bases at V and 1 base at J, with 12 bases between the two ends. The CDR3 nucleotides are TGCGCCAGCAGCCCCGTCGGGGTTCGCACAGATACGCAGTATTTT. This codes for CASSPVGVRTDTQYF.

This clonotype was counted ten times or more. In DNA, the CDR3 is TGTGCCATCAGCCCGGGGGCCGGGACAGGGGTAGAGACCCAGTACTTC. It codes for CAISPGAGTGVETQYF. The V call is TRBV10-3, the J call TRBJ2-5; 10 bases agree with TRBD1. The V segment lost 6 bases and the J segment 4 bases; nucleotides outside the gene matches: 11. Germline V gives CDR1 ENHRY, CDR2 SYGVKD. The CDR3 totals 16 residues.

This clonotype was observed at least ten times. This rearrangement joins TRBV20-1 to TRBJ2-5; perhaps TRBD2 as D (6 bases). Germline lookup yields CDR1 DFQATT and CDR2 SNEGSKA (reference sequence). The CDR3 sequence is 14 residues long. V lost 3 bases to trimming and J lost 3 bases, with 14 bases between them. The CDR3 spells CSASLQTRKETQYF. DNA of the CDR3: TGCAGTGCTAGCCTACAGACTAGAAAAGAGACCCAGTACTTC.

This chain links TRBV11-2 with TRBJ2-1, with D perhaps matching TRBD1 (6 bases). The CDR3 has 15 amino acids. The V and J ends lost 0 bases and 6 bases respectively, with 12 bases between them. CDR1 and CDR2 from the germline V gene are SGHAT and FQNNGV. CDR3 loop: CASSLDFVGANEQFF. The CDR3 nucleotides are TGTGCCAGCAGCTTAGATTTTGTGGGGGCCAATGAGCAGTTCTTC.

This clonotype occurred a few times. The rearrangement links TRBV4-1 to TRBJ2-7; TRBD1 aligns across 8 bases. This CDR3 has 16 amino acids. J was trimmed by 2 bases and V by 0 bases; bases with no gene match: 6. Germline-derived CDR1 and CDR2 are MGHRA and YSYEKL. The CDR3 nucleotides are TGCGCCAGCAGCCAAGATCCGGACAGGGACACCTACGAGCAGTACTTC. Protein: CASSQDPDRDTYEQYF.